Following are 21 T cell receptor beta chains from one sample sequenced in a study of T-cell memory formation after mild COVID-19. MiXCR, applied by TCRdb to the 5' RACE reads, yields one record per CDR3 protein. The profile shows roughly 310,000 distinct CDR3 sequences, less than 20% of them singletons. Sample: PBMCs or a T cell subset sorted from them (not recorded which). Source of these receptors: a man between 18 and 29 years old who had mild COVID-19 (a few samples of this study predate the infection). Cell type and time point are not known.

This clonotype was counted at least ten times. The chain recombines TRBV7-8 with TRBJ2-3; 7 bases map to TRBD1. V gave up 2 bases and J gave up 5 bases; unmatched junction bases: 4. The CDR3 extends over 14 amino acids. Germline V CDR1 and CDR2: SGHVS, FQNEAQ. CDR3 sequence (DNA): TGTGCCAGCAGCTTACAGGGGGTTGGAGATACGCAGTATTTT. The encoded protein is CASSLQGVGDTQYF. Using reference TRBV7-8 and TRBJ2-3 for the parts outside the CDR3, the full variable domain is GAGVSQSPRYKVAKRGQDVALRCDPISGHVSLFWYQQALGQGPEFLTYFQNEAQLDKSGLPSDRFFAERPEGSVSTLKIQRTQQEDSAVYLCASSLQGVGDTQYFGPGTRLTVL.

Ten or more counts support this clonotype. V gene TRBV7-2 combines with J gene TRBJ1-6; D might be TRBD1 (6 bases). V lost 5 bases and J lost 9, with 17 bases in between. CDR1 is SGHTA, CDR2 FQGNSA, per germline. CDR3 length: 15 residues. CDR3 loop: CASSPGVGAASPLHF. The CDR3 bases are TGTGCCAGCAGCCCAGGGGTAGGGGCGGCTTCACCCCTCCACTTT.

Here the CDR3 reads CASSDTFGGGARTQYF. The CDR3 region has the DNA TGTGCCAGCAGTGACACCTTTGGAGGGGGGGCGCGTACGCAGTATTTT. The rearrangement links TRBV6-4 to TRBJ2-3; possible D gene TRBD2, 7 bases. V lost 2 bases, J lost 8 bases, and 20 bases lay in between. This CDR3 has 16 amino acids. Germline V CDR1 and CDR2: MRHNA, SNTAGT.

This clonotype was counted a few times. The V gene is TRBV9, the J gene TRBJ2-7; TRBD1 is a possible D gene (7 bases). The CDR3 is 15 residues long. Trimming cost V 7 bases and J 0 bases, with 17 bases left between them. Germline V gives CDR1 SGDLS, CDR2 YYNGEE. The CDR3 bases are TGTGCCAGCTCGCGGTCGGGGGACAGCTCCTACGAGCAGTACTTC. Residues: CASSRSGDSSYEQYF.

The sample holds many counts of this clonotype. The CDR3 DNA is TGTGCCAGCAGCCAAGGCCTGAGTGCGAGCTACGAGCAGTACTTC. Encoded protein: CASSQGLSASYEQYF. This rearrangement joins TRBV3-1 to TRBJ2-7; D remains unclear. The V end was cut by 1 base, the J end by 3 bases, with 13 bases between. CDR3 length: 15 residues. The germline gives CDR1 LGHDT, CDR2 YNNKEL (reference sequence).

This clonotype occurred a few times. This rearrangement joins TRBV20-1 to TRBJ1-3; D unclear. The germline CDR1 and CDR2 sequences are DFQATT and SNEGSKA (reference sequence). The CDR3 totals 15 residues. V lost 6 bases and J lost 0, with 15 bases in between. CDR3 loop: CSAPDLGSSGNTIYF. DNA of the CDR3: TGCAGTGCCCCAGATTTGGGGAGCTCTGGAAACACCATATATTTT.

This clonotype was observed a few times. The V gene is TRBV27, the J gene TRBJ1-2; no reliable D call. Germline-derived CDR1 and CDR2 are MNHEY and SMNVEV (reference sequence). The ends were cut back, 5 bases at V and 8 bases at J, with 24 bases in the middle. CDR3 length: 16 residues. CDR3 DNA: TGTGCCAGCAGTCCTACGCTCGGAGAAGTACAATGGGGCTACACCTTC. Its protein product is CASSPTLGEVQWGYTF.

This clonotype was seen ten or more times. V and J are TRBV20-1 and TRBJ2-3; D gene unclear. V was shortened by 5 bases and J by 6 bases, with 18 bases between the two germline ends. Per germline, CDR1 DFQATT and CDR2 SNEGSKA (reference sequence). The CDR3 runs 14 residues. CDR3 coding DNA: TGCAGTGCTCCACCCCGATCGGGCCACGATACGCAGTATTTT. This encodes CSAPPRSGHDTQYF.

The sample holds a few counts of this clonotype. The chain uses TRBV9 and TRBJ1-2, with 7 bases aligning to TRBD1. The V and J ends lost 0 bases and 4 bases, in that order; junction bases with no gene match: 6. This CDR3 contains 15 residues. Germline assignment: CDR1 SGDLS and CDR2 YYNGEE. CDR3 DNA sequence: TGTGCCAGCAGCGTAGACGACAGGGTAACCTATGGCTACACCTTC. Its translation: CASSVDDRVTYGYTF.

The chain recombines TRBV5-1 with TRBJ2-7; 7 bases align to TRBD2. With 4 bases clipped from V and 1 base from J, the junction kept 8 bases outside the gene matches. Germline V gives CDR1 SGHRS, CDR2 YFSETQ. The CDR3 is 15 residues long. The DNA for the CDR3 is TGCGCCAGCAGCCCGGATGGGGGACTATCCTACGAGCAGTACTTC. Protein product: CASSPDGGLSYEQYF.

The sample holds a few counts of this clonotype. The chain joins TRBV7-3 to TRBJ2-2; TRBD1 agrees at 7 bases. The CDR3 has 15 residues. CDR1 is SGHTA and CDR2 is FQGTGA in the germline V gene. V lost 5 bases to trimming and J lost 4 bases; unmatched junction nucleotides: 7. The CDR3 loop is CASSGAGGITGELFF. The CDR3 DNA follows: TGTGCCAGCAGCGGGGCAGGGGGTATCACCGGGGAGCTGTTTTTT.

This clonotype was recorded only once. The V and J genes are TRBV6-2 or TRBV6-3 and TRBJ2-3; 10 bases match TRBD2. Germline V gives CDR1 MNHEY, CDR2 SVGEGT. This CDR3 has 15 amino acids. Trimming removed 5 bases from V and 2 bases from J; junction bases left unmatched: 4. Here the CDR3 DNA reads TGTGCCAGCAGTAGAGCGGGGGGGCTCACAGATACGCAGTATTTT. As protein: CASSRAGGLTDTQYF.

The chain combines TRBV4-3 with TRBJ2-3, with D tentatively TRBD2 (6 bases). The CDR3 totals 14 residues. The V end lost 1 base, the J end lost 3 bases, and 8 bases lay between the germline ends. CDR1 and CDR2 (germline): LGHNA, YSLEER. The CDR3 DNA follows: TGCGCCAGCAGCCAAGCCCGGGGGACAGATACGCAGTATTTT. It is translated as CASSQARGTDTQYF.

This clonotype occurred a few times. The rearrangement links TRBV18 to TRBJ2-5, with 9 bases that match TRBD1. V trimming: 3 bases; J trimming: 4 bases; junction bases outside the gene matches: 9. The CDR3 contains 16 residues. In germline, CDR1 is KGHSH, CDR2 LQKENI. The CDR3 is CASSPRLGQGRETQYF. Written as DNA, the CDR3 is TGTGCCAGCTCACCCCGACTCGGACAGGGGAGAGAGACCCAGTACTTC.

This clonotype occurred a few times. The CDR3 protein is CASSLAAGPRGYTF. The CDR3 DNA reads as TGTGCCAGCAGTTTGGCGGCAGGACCTCGTGGCTACACCTTC. The chain couples TRBV12-3 or TRBV12-4 to TRBJ1-2; D gene ambiguous. The V end lost 3 bases, the J end lost 7 bases, and 15 bases lay between the germline ends. The CDR3 runs 14 residues.

This clonotype was observed at least ten times. The chain combines TRBV12-3 or TRBV12-4 with TRBJ2-1, with no clear D. The V end lost 4 bases, the J end lost 2 bases, and 3 bases lay between the germline ends. This CDR3 is built from 12 residues. The DNA for the CDR3 is TGTGCCAGCAGTTGGGCCTACAATGAGCAGTTCTTC. This sequence encodes CASSWAYNEQFF.

This clonotype was seen more than once but under ten times. The chain carries TRBV7-2 and TRBJ2-1; unclear D gene. V was shortened by 5 bases and J by 6 bases, with 11 bases between the two germline ends. The CDR3 has 13 amino acids. The germline CDR1 and CDR2 sequences are SGHTA and FQGNSA. CDR3 in DNA: TGTGCCAGCAGCCGGAGCGCTAGCAATGAGCAGTTCTTC. Amino acids: CASSRSASNEQFF.

This clonotype was detected ten times or more. The V call is TRBV27, the J call TRBJ2-1; TRBD2 aligns across 7 bases. The V gene's germline CDR1 is MNHEY and CDR2 SMNVEV (reference sequence). The CDR3 runs to 15 residues. V gave up 4 bases and J gave up 7 bases; unmatched junction bases: 10. The CDR3 region is CASSYTAGASNEQFF. CDR3 DNA: TGTGCCAGCAGTTATACGGCGGGAGCTTCGAATGAGCAGTTCTTC.

This clonotype appeared a few times. The chain has TRBV4-2 and TRBJ1-1, with D possibly TRBD1 on 5 matching bases. Per the germline V gene, CDR1 is LGHNA and CDR2 is YNFKEQ. Trimming shortened V by 0 bases and J by 2 bases, and 10 bases separated the two germline ends. There are 15 residues in the CDR3. Here the CDR3 reads CASSQDFTGNTEAFF. The CDR3, as DNA: TGTGCCAGCAGCCAAGATTTTACAGGAAACACTGAAGCTTTCTTT.

This clonotype has just a few counts. The J gene is TRBJ2-1, the V gene TRBV13; no firm D call. Trimming took 5 bases from V and 5 from J, leaving 10 bases between them. CDR1 and CDR2 (germline): PRHDT, FYEKMQ (reference sequence). This CDR3 is built from 13 residues. CDR3 in amino acids: CASSGPNDNEQFF. The CDR3 region has the DNA TGTGCCAGCAGCGGGCCAAACGACAATGAGCAGTTCTTC.

The table lists this clonotype with many counts. The CDR3 protein is CASSVGTGGEKLFF. DNA of the CDR3: TGTGCCAGCAGCGTAGGGACAGGGGGTGAAAAACTGTTTTTT. The V gene is TRBV14, the J gene TRBJ1-4; 11 bases are shared with TRBD1. Germline V gene sequence: CDR1 SGHDN, CDR2 FVKESK. The CDR3 covers 14 residues. Losses at the gene ends were 5 bases for V and 7 bases for J; bases not matched to a gene: 3. Using reference TRBV14 and TRBJ1-4 for the parts outside the CDR3, the full variable domain is EAGVTQFPSHSVIEKGQTVTLRCDPISGHDNLYWYRRVMGKEIKFLLHFVKESKQDESGMPNNRFLAERTGGTYSTLKVQPAELEDSGVYFCASSVGTGGEKLFFGSGTQLSVL.